These T cell receptor beta chains were read from a single sample in a study of shared T cell receptors in the human thymus. The assay was immunoSEQ multiplex PCR, and TCRdb's table has in-frame clones only and misses some. The sample consists of about 660,000 clones, 88% of them appearing once. The sample was also linked to a second study, of human thymus T cells.

Sequencing was performed on thymocytes. The receptors derive from a boy in the first two years of life with a congenital heart defect. The CDR3 runs from the conserved cysteine through the conserved F or W.

TRBJ2-4 | TRBV4-2 | CASSQDRGGLAGGEVKNIQYF
TRBJ2-6 | TRBV4-2 | CASSQRAGGYISGANVLTF
TRBJ2-1 | TRBV11-2 | CASSCTTSGSSYNEQFF
TRBJ2-1 | TRBV4-3 | CASSQEVRERSYNEQFF
TRBJ1-4 | TRBV6-1 | CASRKRQGLGEKLFF
TRBJ2-1 | TRBV18 | CASSGGVGEQFF
TRBJ1-2 | TRBV16 | CASSQSCGQHGYTF
TRBJ2-7 | TRBV7-9 | CASSSLPYEQYF
TRBJ2-7 | TRBV7-9 | CASSLTGGYEQYF
TRBJ2-3 | TRBV5-8 | CASSFLVSLGRGGLTDTQYF